This passage covers 28 T cell receptor beta chains from one sample sequenced in a study of T cell repertoires in cytomegalovirus infection. A single record per CDR3 protein comes from TCRdb applying MiXCR to the reads. The data hold 510,000 or so distinct CDR3 sequences, with 26% observed a single time. What was sequenced was PBMCs. The receptors come from a human donor in good health (CMV status not recorded). Some clones in this sample may be carry-over from other donors' samples.

There are a few counts of this clonotype. The rearrangement uses TRBV6-5 and TRBJ1-3, with D possibly matching TRBD1 (5 bases). The CDR3 covers 16 residues. Germline V lookup: CDR1 MNHEY, CDR2 SVGAGI. V lost 7 bases and J lost 0, with 16 bases in between. The CDR3 DNA reads TGTGCCAGCAACCCCACAGGACTTCCCTCTGGAAACACCATATATTTT. It encodes CASNPTGLPSGNTIYF.

This chain links TRBV7-9 with TRBJ2-1; 7 bases match TRBD1. The CDR3 runs to 15 residues. J lost 2 bases, V lost 4 bases, and 5 bases had no gene match. Germline loops: CDR1 SEHNR, CDR2 FQNEAQ (reference sequence). The CDR3 spells CASSSPGTAYNEQFF. As DNA, the CDR3 is TGTGCCAGCAGCTCCCCCGGGACAGCCTACAATGAGCAGTTCTTC.

This clonotype was counted many times. This chain uses TRBV7-6 with TRBJ2-3, with a possible D match to TRBD2 (6 bases). Trimming left V 3 bases short and J 2 bases short, with 12 bases between. CDR1 is SGHVS, CDR2 FNYEAQ, per germline. The CDR3 contains 15 residues. The CDR3 region is CASSFGGQATDTQYF. The CDR3 DNA reads as TGTGCCAGCAGCTTCGGGGGTCAAGCCACAGATACGCAGTATTTT. The variable domain in full, with the rest retrieved from reference TRBV7-6 and TRBJ2-3, is GAGVSQSPRYKVTKRGQDVALRCDPISGHVSLYWYRQALGQGPEFLTYFNYEAQQDKSGLPNDRFSAERPEGSISTLTIQRTEQRDSAMYRCASSFGGQATDTQYFGPGTRLTVL.

This clonotype was counted between two and nine times. This rearrangement joins TRBV7-8 to TRBJ2-1; unclear D gene. The CDR3 consists of 17 residues. Trimming removed 5 bases at V and 0 bases at J, with 17 bases between. Germline lookup yields CDR1 SGHVS and CDR2 FQNEAQ. The CDR3 loop reads CASSGRSSARSYNEQFF. CDR3 DNA: TGTGCCAGCAGCGGGCGATCTAGTGCCCGCTCCTACAATGAGCAGTTCTTC.

This clonotype has just a few counts. At one of its ends the junction is not consistent with the germline gene, which may arise from a read error. The chain links TRBV7-9 to TRBJ1-2, with TRBD1 matching over 7 bases. From germline, CDR1 is SEHNR and CDR2 FQNEAQ (reference sequence). The CDR3 totals 14 residues. CDR3 protein: CASSYETGTAPKSF. The CDR3 coding sequence is TGTGCCAGCAGCTATGAAACAGGGACAGCGCCCAAGTCCTTC.

The chain employs TRBV12-3 or TRBV12-4 and TRBJ2-1, with D possibly being TRBD2 (6 bases). The V gene lost 7 bases and the J gene lost 4 bases, with 14 bases spanning the gap. The CDR3 runs to 14 residues. CDR3 in DNA: TGTGCCAGCAAAAATACGGGACTTTACAATGAGCAGTTCTTC. Protein: CASKNTGLYNEQFF.

V is TRBV28 and J is TRBJ2-7; D is possibly TRBD1 or TRBD2 (5 bases each). The V end was cut by 6 bases, the J end by 3 bases, with 15 bases between. Germline CDR1 is MDHEN and CDR2 is SYDVKM. The CDR3 spans 14 residues. CDR3 bases: TGTGCCAGCAGGACAGCCGGGACCCACTACGAGCAGTACTTC. As protein: CASRTAGTHYEQYF.

The sample holds a few counts of this clonotype. The CDR3 DNA sequence: TGTGCCAGCAGTTCCAGACTAGCGGGAGTGTCCCAGTACTTC. It encodes CASSSRLAGVSQYF. This chain uses TRBV12-3 or TRBV12-4 with TRBJ2-7; 12 bases fit TRBD2. The CDR3 runs 14 residues. The V gene end was trimmed by 4 bases and the J gene end by 10 bases; junction bases not matched to a gene: 8.

This clonotype has at least ten counts. The chain employs TRBV7-2 and TRBJ1-2; D remains ambiguous. Trimming shortened V by 1 base and J by 4 bases, and 10 bases separated the two germline ends. CDR1 is SGHTA, CDR2 FQGNSA, per germline. CDR3 length equals 14 residues. This chain's CDR3 is CASSLDPATYGYTF. For the CDR3, the DNA is TGTGCCAGCAGCTTAGATCCGGCCACCTATGGCTACACCTTC. Full variable domain (remainder filled in from reference TRBV7-2 and TRBJ1-2): GAGVSQSPSNKVTEKGKDVELRCDPISGHTALYWYRQSLGQGLEFLIYFQGNSAPDKSGLPSDRFSAERTGGSVSTLTIQRTQQEDSAVYLCASSLDPATYGYTFGSGTRLTVV.

This clonotype was recorded many times. The chain couples TRBV7-2 to TRBJ1-1; 7 nucleotides line up with TRBD1. The CDR3 extends over 14 amino acids. V dropped 4 bases and J dropped 0; count of bases not matched to a gene: 2. Per the germline V gene, CDR1 is SGHTA and CDR2 is FQGNSA. The CDR3 sequence is CASSWDSMNTEAFF. In DNA, the CDR3 is TGTGCCAGCAGCTGGGACAGCATGAACACTGAAGCTTTCTTT.

V and J are TRBV7-2 and TRBJ2-1; D gene unclear. Trimming stripped 5 bases from V and 11 bases from J, with 16 bases between. The CDR3 totals 13 residues. Germline V CDR1 and CDR2: SGHTA, FQGNSA. The CDR3 nucleotides are TGTGCCAGCAGCCCCGACCCCCTCGGTCAGCAGTTCTTC. Protein product: CASSPDPLGQQFF.

This clonotype was counted a few times. The rearrangement links TRBV10-3 to TRBJ1-5; tentative D call: TRBD1 (6 bases). Per germline, CDR1 ENHRY and CDR2 SYGVKD. This CDR3 comprises 16 residues. V was trimmed by 0 bases and J by 3 bases, leaving 12 bases between them. The CDR3 is CAISESVGGNNQPQHF. CDR3 sequence (DNA): TGTGCCATCAGTGAGTCGGTAGGGGGTAACAATCAGCCCCAGCATTTT.

The chain couples TRBV5-4 to TRBJ1-1, with D possibly being TRBD1 (6 bases). Germline lookup yields CDR1 SGHNT and CDR2 YYREEE (reference sequence). The germline V and J ends were trimmed by 0 bases and 11 bases, with 20 bases remaining between them. The CDR3 extends over 15 amino acids. This CDR3 reads CASSLGFEGGRPAFF. DNA of the CDR3: TGTGCCAGCAGCTTGGGGTTTGAGGGGGGACGTCCGGCTTTCTTT. The whole variable domain, remainder taken from reference TRBV5-4 and TRBJ1-1, is ETGVTQSPTHLIKTRGQQVTLRCSSQSGHNTVSWYQQALGQGPQFIFQYYREEENGRGNFPPRFSGLQFPNYSSELNVNALELDDSALYLCASSLGFEGGRPAFFGQGTRLTVV.

The rearrangement joins TRBV20-1 to TRBJ2-1; 8 nucleotides align to TRBD2. Germline loops: CDR1 DFQATT, CDR2 SNEGSKA (reference sequence). This CDR3 region has 14 residues. The J segment lost 8 bases and the V segment lost 2 bases, leaving 8 bases of the junction unmatched. The CDR3 is CSARTGTRGYEQFF. The CDR3 DNA reads as TGCAGTGCTAGAACCGGGACTAGGGGCTATGAGCAGTTCTTC.

The rearrangement links TRBV28 to TRBJ1-5; 9 bases are shared with TRBD1. This CDR3 has 16 amino acids. V shed 2 bases and J 5 bases; nucleotides not matched to a gene: 7. CDR1 is MDHEN and CDR2 is SYDVKM in the germline V gene. The CDR3 spells CASSLRYRGRDQPQHF. The CDR3 region has the DNA TGTGCCAGCAGTTTAAGGTACAGGGGGCGAGATCAGCCCCAGCATTTT.

V gene TRBV2 combines with J gene TRBJ2-2; no reliable D call. V lost 2 bases, J lost 8 bases, and 9 bases lay in between. CDR1 and CDR2 (germline): SNHLY, FYNNEI. This CDR3 contains 13 residues. As DNA, the CDR3 is TGTGCCAGCAGTGAATCTTGGTCTGGGGAGCTGTTTTTT. Translating it yields CASSESWSGELFF.

The CDR3 DNA reads as TGTGCCAGCAGTTACGGAAGGACTACCGGCAATGAGCAGTTCTTC. Protein sequence: CASSYGRTTGNEQFF. The rearrangement links TRBV6-5 to TRBJ2-1, with D perhaps TRBD2 (6 bases). The CDR3 is made up of 15 amino acids. Germline-derived CDR1 and CDR2 are MNHEY and SVGAGI. V gave up 2 bases and J gave up 6 bases, with 14 bases separating them.

The J gene is TRBJ2-1, the V gene TRBV11-2, with D perhaps TRBD2 (5 bases). Deletions cut 1 base from V and 7 bases from J, with 11 bases between. Germline-derived CDR1 and CDR2 are SGHAT and FQNNGV. The CDR3 spans 14 residues. The CDR3 loop is CASSLVGRENEQFF. The CDR3 bases are TGTGCCAGCAGCTTAGTGGGTAGGGAGAATGAGCAGTTCTTC.

This clonotype came up a few times. The chain couples TRBV7-2 to TRBJ2-7; D not resolved. This CDR3 is 13 amino acids long. Germline V gene sequence: CDR1 SGHTA, CDR2 FQGNSA. The germline V and J ends were trimmed by 5 bases and 0 bases, with 8 bases remaining between them. CDR3 amino acids: CASSVMGSYEQYV. The CDR3, as DNA: TGTGCCAGCAGCGTCATGGGCTCCTACGAGCAGTACGTC.

With respect to this clonotype: The junction departs from germline at one end; a sequencing error may be responsible. V usage is TRBV12-3 or TRBV12-4 and J usage is TRBJ2-2, with D perhaps TRBD2 (5 bases). This CDR3 contains 16 residues. CDR3 sequence (DNA): TGTGCCAGCAGTTTAGCGTCGCCGGCGAACACCGGGGAGCTGGTTTTT. It encodes CASSLASPANTGELVF.

This clonotype was counted between two and nine times. V gene TRBV10-3 combines with J gene TRBJ1-6; D possibly corresponds to TRBD1 (6 bases). The CDR3 is 14 amino acids. Trimming stripped 9 bases from V and 6 bases from J, with 15 bases between. CDR1 is ENHRY and CDR2 is SYGVKD in the germline V gene. CDR3 sequence (DNA): TGTGCCATTTCCGTCGGGACACCTAATTCACCCCTCCACTTT. This gives the protein CAISVGTPNSPLHF.

The CDR3 loop is CASSQDPTIRPFF. The CDR3 DNA reads as TGCGCCAGCAGCCAAGATCCCACGATTCGGCCGTTTTTT. V is TRBV4-3 and J is TRBJ1-4, with D unresolved. Germline lookup yields CDR1 LGHNA and CDR2 YSLEER. The V end lost 0 bases, the J end lost 16 bases, and 15 bases lay between the germline ends. The CDR3 covers 13 residues.

The V and J genes are TRBV12-5 and TRBJ2-5; D is possibly TRBD1 or TRBD2 (5 bases each). This CDR3 spans 16 amino acids. Trimming pared 4 bases from V and 5 bases from J, leaving 20 bases between. The germline V gene has CDR1 LGHNT and CDR2 FRNRAP. In DNA form, the CDR3 reads TGTGCTAGTGGTTCCCGGGATCGAGGGGACGGGGAGACCCAGTACTTC. This sequence encodes CASGSRDRGDGETQYF.

This clonotype was observed a few times. The rearrangement links TRBV27 to TRBJ2-7; D is ambiguous. The CDR3 runs 15 residues. CDR1 and CDR2 from the germline V gene are MNHEY and SMNVEV (reference sequence). The V end was cut by 6 bases, the J end by 4 bases, with 19 bases between. CDR3 region: CASSLRSGPSYEQYF. The CDR3 coding sequence is TGTGCCAGCAGCCTCCGGTCAGGCCCGAGTTACGAGCAGTACTTC.

The rearrangement uses TRBV28 and TRBJ1-2; 8 nucleotides align to TRBD1. Germline V gene lookup returns CDR1 MDHEN and CDR2 SYDVKM. The V segment lost 10 bases and the J segment 8 bases; nucleotides outside the gene matches: 12. The CDR3 spans 13 residues. CDR3 nucleotides: TGTGCCACCCCCGCCGGACAGGGAGGGGGCTACACCTTC. Residues: CATPAGQGGGYTF.

This clonotype was recorded only once. The CDR3 spells CASSWRQGGNTEAFF. DNA for the CDR3: TGCGCCAGCAGCTGGAGACAGGGTGGGAACACTGAAGCTTTCTTT. This sequence joins TRBV5-1 and TRBJ1-1; 7 bases map to TRBD1. Per germline, CDR1 SGHRS and CDR2 YFSETQ. CDR3 length: 15 residues. Trimming removed 3 bases from V and 1 base from J; junction bases left unmatched: 6.

This chain uses TRBV6-2 or TRBV6-3 with TRBJ2-7, with 10 bases identical to TRBD2. Germline V CDR1 and CDR2: MNHEY, SVGEGT. This CDR3 contains 14 residues. V lost 5 bases to trimming and J lost 5 bases; unmatched junction nucleotides: 6. CDR3 bases: TGTGCCAGCAGTCTAGCGGGAGCCTTCCACGAGCAGTACGTC. Translation: CASSLAGAFHEQYV.

In this sample, this clonotype turned up many times. The chain uses TRBV7-2 and TRBJ1-5, with unresolved D. The CDR3 contains 15 residues. V was trimmed by 4 bases and J by 11 bases, leaving 21 bases between them. Germline V gene sequence: CDR1 SGHTA, CDR2 FQGNSA. CDR3: CASSSSGSSGLSQHF. The CDR3 nucleotides read TGTGCCAGCAGCTCGTCGGGATCGTCGGGCTTGTCCCAGCATTTT.